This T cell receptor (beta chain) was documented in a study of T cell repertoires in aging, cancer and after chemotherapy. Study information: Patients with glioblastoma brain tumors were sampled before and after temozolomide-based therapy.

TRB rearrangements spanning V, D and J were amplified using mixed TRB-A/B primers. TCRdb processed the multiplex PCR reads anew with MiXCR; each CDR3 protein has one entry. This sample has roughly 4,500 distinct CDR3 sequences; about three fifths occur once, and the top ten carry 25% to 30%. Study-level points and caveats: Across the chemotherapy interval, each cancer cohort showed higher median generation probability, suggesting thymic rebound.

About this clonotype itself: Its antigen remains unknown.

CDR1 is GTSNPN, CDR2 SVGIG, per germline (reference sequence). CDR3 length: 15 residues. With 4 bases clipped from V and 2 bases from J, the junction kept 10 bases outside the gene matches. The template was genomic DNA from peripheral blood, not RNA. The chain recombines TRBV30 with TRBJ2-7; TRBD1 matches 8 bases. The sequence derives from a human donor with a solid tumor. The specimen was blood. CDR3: CAWIAGQGLAYEQYF. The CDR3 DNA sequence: TGTGCCTGGATCGCCGGACAGGGATTAGCCTACGAGCAGTACTTC.